This T cell receptor (beta chain) was profiled in a study of T-cell reconstitution after alpha-beta-depleted transplantation in children. Looked up from germline, CDR1 is DFQATT and CDR2 is SNEGSKA (reference sequence). The germline V and J ends were trimmed by 4 bases and 2 bases, with 13 bases remaining between them. The CDR3 length is 14 residues. For TCRbeta, the library was prepared with unique molecular identifiers. TCRdb processed the PCR reads anew with MiXCR; each CDR3 protein has one entry. The sample carries about 240,000 distinct CDR3 sequences, about 12% recorded once. This clonotype was observed a handful of times.

This sequence was found in a human donor who donated a stem cell graft to a child with acute lymphoblastic leukemia. The V call is TRBV20-1, the J call TRBJ2-3; D perhaps matches TRBD2 (6 bases). Specimen: PBMCs from the stem cell graft donor, collected from the stem cell graft. The CDR3, as DNA: TGCAGTGCTATGCGGGGCCCTACCACAGATACGCAGTATTTT. This gives the protein CSAMRGPTTDTQYF.